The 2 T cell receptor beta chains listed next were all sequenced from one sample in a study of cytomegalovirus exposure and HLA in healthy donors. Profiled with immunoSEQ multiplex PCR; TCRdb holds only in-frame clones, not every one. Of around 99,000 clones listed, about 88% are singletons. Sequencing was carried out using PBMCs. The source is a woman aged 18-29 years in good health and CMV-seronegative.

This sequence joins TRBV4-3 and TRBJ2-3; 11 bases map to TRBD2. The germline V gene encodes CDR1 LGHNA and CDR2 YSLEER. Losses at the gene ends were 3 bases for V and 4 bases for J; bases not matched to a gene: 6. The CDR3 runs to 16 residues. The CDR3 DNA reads TGCGCCAGCAGCCACTTAGCGGGGGGGCATGCAGATACGCAGTATTTT. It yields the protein CASSHLAGGHADTQYF.

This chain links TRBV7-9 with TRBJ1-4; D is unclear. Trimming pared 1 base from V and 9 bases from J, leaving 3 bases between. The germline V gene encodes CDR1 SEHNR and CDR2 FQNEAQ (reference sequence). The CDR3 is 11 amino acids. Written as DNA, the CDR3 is TGTGCCAGCAGCTTAGATAAAAAACTGTTTTTT. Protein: CASSLDKKLFF.